The clone carrying this TCR beta chain occurred many times. The data stem from a study of human T cells and chemical hapten exposure. As for time point: pre-sensitization, week 0. Noted treatment: therapeutic diphenylcyclopropenone sensitization with weekly scalp DPC. The germline V gene has CDR1 SQVTM and CDR2 ANQGSEA. The V end was cut by 2 bases, the J end by 5 bases, with 10 bases between. The CDR3 totals 13 residues. Via MiXCR, TCRdb re-called the RACE reads, giving one row per CDR3 protein. The repertoire holds a few hundred thousand distinct CDR3 sequences, with over 5% as singletons. The chain carries TRBV29-1 and TRBJ2-1; D uncertain. Here the sequenced sample was whole blood, taken in connection with sensitization to the hapten diphenylcyclopropenone (DPC). This TCR was recovered from a woman aged 18-29 years with alopecia areata. Some clones in this sample may be carry-over from other donors' samples. This CDR3 reads CSVENRRNNEQFF. Here the CDR3 DNA reads TGCAGCGTTGAAAACAGAAGGAACAATGAGCAGTTCTTC.